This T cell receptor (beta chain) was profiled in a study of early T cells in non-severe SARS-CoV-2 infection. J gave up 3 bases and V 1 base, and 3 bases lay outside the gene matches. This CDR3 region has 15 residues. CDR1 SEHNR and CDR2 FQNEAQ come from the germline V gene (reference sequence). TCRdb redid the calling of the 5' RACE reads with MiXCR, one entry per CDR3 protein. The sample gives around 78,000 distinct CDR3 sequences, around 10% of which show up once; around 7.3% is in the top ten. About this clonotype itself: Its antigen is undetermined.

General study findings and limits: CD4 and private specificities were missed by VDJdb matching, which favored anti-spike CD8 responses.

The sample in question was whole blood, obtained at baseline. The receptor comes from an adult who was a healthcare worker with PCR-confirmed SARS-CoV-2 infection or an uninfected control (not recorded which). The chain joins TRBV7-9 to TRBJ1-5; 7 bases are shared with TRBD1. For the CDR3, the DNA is TGTGCCAGCAGCTTAGAAGGGACAGACAATCAGCCCCAGCATTTT. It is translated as CASSLEGTDNQPQHF.